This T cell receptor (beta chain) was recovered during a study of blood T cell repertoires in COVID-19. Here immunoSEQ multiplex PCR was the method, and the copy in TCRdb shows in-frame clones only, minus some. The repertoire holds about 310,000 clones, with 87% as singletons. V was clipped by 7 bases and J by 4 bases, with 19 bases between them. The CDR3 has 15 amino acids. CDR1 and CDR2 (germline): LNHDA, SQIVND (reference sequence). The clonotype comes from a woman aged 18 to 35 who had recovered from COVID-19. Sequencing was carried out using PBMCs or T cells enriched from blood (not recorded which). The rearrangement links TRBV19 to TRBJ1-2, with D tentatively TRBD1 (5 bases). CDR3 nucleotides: TGTGCCAGTAACAATGGGGATGGACAACTCTATGGCTACACCTTC. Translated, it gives CASNNGDGQLYGYTF. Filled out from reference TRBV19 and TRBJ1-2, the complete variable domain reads DGGITQSPKYLFRKEGQNVTLSCEQNLNHDAMYWYRQDPGQGLRLIYYSQIVNDFQKGDIAEGYSVSREKKESFPLTVTSAQKNPTAFYLCASNNGDGQLYGYTFGSGTRLTVV.